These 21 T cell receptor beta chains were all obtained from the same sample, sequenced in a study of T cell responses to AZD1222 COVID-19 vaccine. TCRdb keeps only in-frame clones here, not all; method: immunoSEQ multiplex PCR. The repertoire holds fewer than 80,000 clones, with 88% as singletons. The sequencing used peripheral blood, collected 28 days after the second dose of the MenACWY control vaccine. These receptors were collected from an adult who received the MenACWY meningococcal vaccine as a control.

In nucleotides, the CDR3 is TGTGCCAGCAGCTTAGATGCGGGTTACCACTACGAGCAGTACTTC. It codes for CASSLDAGYHYEQYF. This chain links TRBV11-2 with TRBJ2-7; D perhaps matches TRBD2 (5 bases). Germline V gene data show CDR1 as SGHAT and CDR2 as FQNNGV. The CDR3 is 15 residues long. Trimming took 0 bases from V and 3 from J, leaving 12 bases between them.

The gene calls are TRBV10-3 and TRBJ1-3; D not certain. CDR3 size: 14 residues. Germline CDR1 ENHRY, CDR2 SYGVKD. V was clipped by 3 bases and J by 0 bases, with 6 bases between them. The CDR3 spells CAISEQSSGNTIYF. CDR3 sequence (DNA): TGTGCCATCAGTGAACAGAGCTCTGGAAACACCATATATTTT.

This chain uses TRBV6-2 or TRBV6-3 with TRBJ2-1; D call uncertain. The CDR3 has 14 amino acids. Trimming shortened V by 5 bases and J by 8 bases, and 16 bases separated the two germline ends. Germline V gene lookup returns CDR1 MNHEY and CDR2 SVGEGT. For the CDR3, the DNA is TGTGCCAGCAGTGATCCTTCTAAGAATTATGAGCAGTTCTTC. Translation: CASSDPSKNYEQFF.

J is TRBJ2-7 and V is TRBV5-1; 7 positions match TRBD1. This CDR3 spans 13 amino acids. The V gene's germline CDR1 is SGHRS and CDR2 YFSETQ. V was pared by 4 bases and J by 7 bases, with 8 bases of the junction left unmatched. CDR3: CASSIGPGGEQYF. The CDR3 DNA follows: TGCGCCAGCAGCATCGGGCCAGGGGGAGAGCAGTACTTC.

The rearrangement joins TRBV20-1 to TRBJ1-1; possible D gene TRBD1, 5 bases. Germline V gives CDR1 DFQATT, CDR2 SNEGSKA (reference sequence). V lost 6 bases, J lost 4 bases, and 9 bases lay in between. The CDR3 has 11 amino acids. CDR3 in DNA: TGCAGTGCCTATAGGGGCACTGAAGCTTTCTTT. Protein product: CSAYRGTEAFF.

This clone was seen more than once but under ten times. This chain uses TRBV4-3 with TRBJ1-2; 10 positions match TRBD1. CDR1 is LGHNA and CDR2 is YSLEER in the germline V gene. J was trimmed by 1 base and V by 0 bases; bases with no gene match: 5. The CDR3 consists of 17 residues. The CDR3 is CASSQDPGTGVNYGYTF. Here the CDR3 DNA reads TGCGCCAGCAGCCAAGACCCCGGGACAGGGGTTAACTATGGCTACACCTTC.

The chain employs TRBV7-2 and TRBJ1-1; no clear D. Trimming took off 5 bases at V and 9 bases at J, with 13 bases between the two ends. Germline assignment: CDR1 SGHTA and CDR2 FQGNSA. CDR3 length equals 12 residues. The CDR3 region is CASSPPNQKAFF. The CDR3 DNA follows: TGTGCCAGCAGCCCCCCCAACCAAAAAGCTTTCTTT.

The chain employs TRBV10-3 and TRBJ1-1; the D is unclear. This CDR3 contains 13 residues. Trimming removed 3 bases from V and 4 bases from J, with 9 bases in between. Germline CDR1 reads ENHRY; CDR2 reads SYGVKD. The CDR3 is CAISDLGGTEAFF. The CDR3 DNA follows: TGTGCCATCAGTGATCTGGGAGGCACTGAAGCTTTCTTT.

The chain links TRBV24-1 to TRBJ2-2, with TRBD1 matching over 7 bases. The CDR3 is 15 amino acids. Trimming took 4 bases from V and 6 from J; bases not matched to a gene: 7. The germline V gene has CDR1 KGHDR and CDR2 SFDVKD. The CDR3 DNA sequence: TGTGCCACCAGTGACTTTTCCACAGGGGCCGGGGAGCTGTTTTTT. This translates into CATSDFSTGAGELFF.

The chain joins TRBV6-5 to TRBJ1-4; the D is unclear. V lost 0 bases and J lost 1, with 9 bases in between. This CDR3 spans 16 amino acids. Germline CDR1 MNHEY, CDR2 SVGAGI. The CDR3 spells CASSYSTEETNEKLFF. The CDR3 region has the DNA TGTGCCAGCAGTTACTCGACGGAGGAAACTAATGAAAAACTGTTTTTT.

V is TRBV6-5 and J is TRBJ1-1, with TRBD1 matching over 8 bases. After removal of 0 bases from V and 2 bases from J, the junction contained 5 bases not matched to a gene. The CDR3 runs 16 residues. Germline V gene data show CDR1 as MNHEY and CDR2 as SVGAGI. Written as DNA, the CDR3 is TGTGCCAGCAGTTACTCCAACGGACAGGGAAACACTGAAGCTTTCTTT. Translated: CASSYSNGQGNTEAFF.

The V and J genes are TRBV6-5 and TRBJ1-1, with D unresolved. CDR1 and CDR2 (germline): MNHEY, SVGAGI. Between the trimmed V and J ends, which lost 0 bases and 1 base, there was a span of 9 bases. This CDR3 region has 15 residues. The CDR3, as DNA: TGTGCCAGCAGTTACTCGAGGCAGGCGAACACTGAAGCTTTCTTT. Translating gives CASSYSRQANTEAFF.

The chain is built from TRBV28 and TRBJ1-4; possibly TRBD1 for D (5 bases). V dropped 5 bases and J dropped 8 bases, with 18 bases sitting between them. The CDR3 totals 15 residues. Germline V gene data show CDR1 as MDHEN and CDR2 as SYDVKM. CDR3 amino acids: CASSAGTLRREKLFF. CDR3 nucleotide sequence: TGTGCCAGCAGTGCAGGGACCCTCCGGCGCGAAAAACTGTTTTTT.

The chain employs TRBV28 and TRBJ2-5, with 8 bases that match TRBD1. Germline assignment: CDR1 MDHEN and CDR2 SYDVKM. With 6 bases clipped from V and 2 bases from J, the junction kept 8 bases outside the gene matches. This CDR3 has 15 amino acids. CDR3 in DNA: TGTGCCAGCAGCCGTCGGGGACAGGATCAAGAGACCCAGTACTTC. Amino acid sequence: CASSRRGQDQETQYF.

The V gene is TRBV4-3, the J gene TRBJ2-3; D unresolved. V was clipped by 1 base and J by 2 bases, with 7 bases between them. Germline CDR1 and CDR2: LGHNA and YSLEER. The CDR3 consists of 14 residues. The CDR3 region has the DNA TGCGCCAGCAGCCAAGGGCCCCACACAGATACGCAGTATTTT. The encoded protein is CASSQGPHTDTQYF.

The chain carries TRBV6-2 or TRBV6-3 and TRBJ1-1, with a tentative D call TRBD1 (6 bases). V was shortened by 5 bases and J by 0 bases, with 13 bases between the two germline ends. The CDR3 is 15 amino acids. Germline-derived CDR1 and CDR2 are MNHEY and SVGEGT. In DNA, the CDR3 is TGTGCCAGCAGTACCTACAGGGAGATGAACACTGAAGCTTTCTTT. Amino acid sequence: CASSTYREMNTEAFF.

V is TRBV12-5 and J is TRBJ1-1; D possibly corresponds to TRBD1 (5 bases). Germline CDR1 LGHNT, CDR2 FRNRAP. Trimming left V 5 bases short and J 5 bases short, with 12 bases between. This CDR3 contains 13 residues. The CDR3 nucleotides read TGTGCTAGTGGTCCAACAGGAGGGACTGAAGCTTTCTTT. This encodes CASGPTGGTEAFF.

The chain's CDR3 is CASSQGLAGENSETQYF. DNA for the CDR3: TGTGCCAGCAGCCAAGGACTAGCGGGGGAGAACTCGGAGACCCAGTACTTC. The rearrangement uses TRBV4-2 and TRBJ2-5, with 12 nucleotides matching TRBD2. The CDR3 extends over 17 amino acids. CDR1 LGHNA and CDR2 YNFKEQ come from the germline V gene. J lost 5 bases, V lost 1 base, and 8 bases had no gene match.

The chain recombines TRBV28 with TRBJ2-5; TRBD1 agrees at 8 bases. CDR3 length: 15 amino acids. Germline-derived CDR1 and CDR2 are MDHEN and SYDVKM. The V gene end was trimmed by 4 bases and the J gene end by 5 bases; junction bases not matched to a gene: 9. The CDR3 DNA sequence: TGTGCCAGCAGTTCGCCGGCAGGGGGCAGGGAGACCCAGTACTTC. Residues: CASSSPAGGRETQYF.

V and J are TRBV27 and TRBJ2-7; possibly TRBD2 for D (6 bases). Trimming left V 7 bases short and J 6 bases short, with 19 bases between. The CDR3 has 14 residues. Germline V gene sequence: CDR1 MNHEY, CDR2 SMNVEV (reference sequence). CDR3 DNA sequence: TGTGCCAGCATGACGGCCGCGGGTAGCGGCGAGCAGTACTTC. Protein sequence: CASMTAAGSGEQYF.

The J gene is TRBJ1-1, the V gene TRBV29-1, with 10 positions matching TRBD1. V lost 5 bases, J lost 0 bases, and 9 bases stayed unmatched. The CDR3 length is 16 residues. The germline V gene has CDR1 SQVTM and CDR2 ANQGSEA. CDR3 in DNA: TGCAGCGTTACCCCGGGACAGGGGCTCCTGAACACTGAAGCTTTCTTT. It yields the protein CSVTPGQGLLNTEAFF.